The present entry profiles one TCR beta chain with its context. These data originate in a study of blood T cell repertoires in COVID-19. In the study's own analysis: Reference gene primer amplification gave estimated nucleated cell counts. Assay: immunoSEQ multiplex PCR; the TCRdb copy retains only in-frame clones and omits some. Clone size and the V and J calls come from that table; the DNA yielded D and trimming. The sample includes about 250,000 clones, around 88% seen only once; the top ten take roughly 6%. The sequencing input was peripheral blood. The receptor was isolated from a woman in her twenties or thirties with COVID-19, enrolled during active disease.

The CDR3: CASSQEGGRGETQYF. Written as DNA, the CDR3 is TGCGCCAGCAGCCAAGAGGGCGGGAGAGGGGAGACCCAGTACTTC. The chain links TRBV4-3 to TRBJ2-5; 7 positions agree with TRBD2. Germline V gene data show CDR1 as LGHNA and CDR2 as YSLEER. After removal of 0 bases from V and 5 bases from J, the junction contained 6 bases not matched to a gene. The CDR3 covers 15 residues.